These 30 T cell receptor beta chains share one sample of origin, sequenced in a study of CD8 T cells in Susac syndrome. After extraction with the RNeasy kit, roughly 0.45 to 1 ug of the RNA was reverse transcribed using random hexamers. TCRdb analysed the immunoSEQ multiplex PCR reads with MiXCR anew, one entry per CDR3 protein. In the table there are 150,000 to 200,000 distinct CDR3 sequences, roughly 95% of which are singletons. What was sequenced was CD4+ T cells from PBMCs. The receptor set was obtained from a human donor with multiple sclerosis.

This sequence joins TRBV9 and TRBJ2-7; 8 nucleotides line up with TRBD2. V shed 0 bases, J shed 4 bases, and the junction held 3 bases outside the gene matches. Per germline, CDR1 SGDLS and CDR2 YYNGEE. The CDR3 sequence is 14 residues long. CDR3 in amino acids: CASSVAGGPYEQYF. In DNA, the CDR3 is TGTGCCAGCAGCGTAGCGGGAGGGCCGTACGAGCAGTACTTC.

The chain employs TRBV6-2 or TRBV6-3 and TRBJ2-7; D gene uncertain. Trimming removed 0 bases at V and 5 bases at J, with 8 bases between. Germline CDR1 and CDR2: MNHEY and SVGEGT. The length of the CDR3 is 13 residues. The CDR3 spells CASSYSLANEQYF. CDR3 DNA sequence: TGTGCCAGCAGTTACTCGTTGGCTAACGAGCAGTACTTC.

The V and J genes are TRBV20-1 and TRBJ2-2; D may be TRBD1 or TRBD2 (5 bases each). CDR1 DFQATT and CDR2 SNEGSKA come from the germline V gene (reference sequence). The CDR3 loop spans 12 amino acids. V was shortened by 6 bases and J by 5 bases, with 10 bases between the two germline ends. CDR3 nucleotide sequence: TGCAGTGCCGGGGCGGCGACCGGGGAGCTGTTTTTT. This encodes CSAGAATGELFF.

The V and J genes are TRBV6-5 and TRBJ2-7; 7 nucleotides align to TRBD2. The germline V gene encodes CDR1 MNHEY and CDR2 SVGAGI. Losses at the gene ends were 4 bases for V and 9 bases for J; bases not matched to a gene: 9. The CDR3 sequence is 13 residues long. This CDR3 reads CASSLTTREVQYF. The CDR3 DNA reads TGTGCCAGCAGTTTGACTACACGGGAGGTGCAGTACTTC.

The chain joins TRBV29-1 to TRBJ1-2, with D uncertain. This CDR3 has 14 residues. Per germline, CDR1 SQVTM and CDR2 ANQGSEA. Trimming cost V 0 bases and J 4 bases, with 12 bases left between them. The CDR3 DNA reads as TGCAGCGTTGAAGACTCAGGAAACCCCTATGGCTACACCTTC. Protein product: CSVEDSGNPYGYTF.

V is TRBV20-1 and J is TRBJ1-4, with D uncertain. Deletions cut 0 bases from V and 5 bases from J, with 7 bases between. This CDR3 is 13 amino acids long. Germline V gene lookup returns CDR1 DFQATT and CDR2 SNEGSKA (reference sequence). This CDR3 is CSARDQLNEKLFF. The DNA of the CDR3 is TGCAGTGCTAGAGATCAGCTCAATGAAAAACTGTTTTTT.

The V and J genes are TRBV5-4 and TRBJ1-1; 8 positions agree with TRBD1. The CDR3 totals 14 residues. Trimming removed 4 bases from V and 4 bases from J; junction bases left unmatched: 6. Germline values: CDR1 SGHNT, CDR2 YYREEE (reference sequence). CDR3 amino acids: CASSVDRASTEAFF. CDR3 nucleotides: TGTGCCAGCAGCGTGGACAGGGCGAGCACTGAAGCTTTCTTT.

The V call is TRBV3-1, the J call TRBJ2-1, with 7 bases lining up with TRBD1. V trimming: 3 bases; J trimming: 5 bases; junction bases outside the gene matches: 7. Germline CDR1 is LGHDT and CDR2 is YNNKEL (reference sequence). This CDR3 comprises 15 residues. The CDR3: CASSQTGIGNNEQFF. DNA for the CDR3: TGTGCCAGCAGCCAGACAGGGATCGGGAACAATGAGCAGTTCTTC.

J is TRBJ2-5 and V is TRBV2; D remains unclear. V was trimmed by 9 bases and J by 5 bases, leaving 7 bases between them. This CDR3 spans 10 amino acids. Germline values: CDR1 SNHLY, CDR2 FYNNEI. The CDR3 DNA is TGTGCCAGTTCGTATGAGACCCAGTACTTC. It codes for CASSYETQYF.

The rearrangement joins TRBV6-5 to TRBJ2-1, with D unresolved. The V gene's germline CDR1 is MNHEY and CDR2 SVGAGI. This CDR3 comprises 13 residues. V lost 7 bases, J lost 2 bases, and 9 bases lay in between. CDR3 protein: CASISPTYNEQFF. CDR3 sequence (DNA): TGTGCCAGCATATCCCCGACCTACAATGAGCAGTTCTTC.

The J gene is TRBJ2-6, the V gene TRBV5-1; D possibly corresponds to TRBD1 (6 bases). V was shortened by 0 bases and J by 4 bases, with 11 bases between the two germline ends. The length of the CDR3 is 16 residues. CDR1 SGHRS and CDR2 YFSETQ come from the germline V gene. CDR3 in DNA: TGCGCCAGCAGCTTGGTGGGGGCCCGAGGGGCCAACGTCCTGACTTTC. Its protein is CASSLVGARGANVLTF.

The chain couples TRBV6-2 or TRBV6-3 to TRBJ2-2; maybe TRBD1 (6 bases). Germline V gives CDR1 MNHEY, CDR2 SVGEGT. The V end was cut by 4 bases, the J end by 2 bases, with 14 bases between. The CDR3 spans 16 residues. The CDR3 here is CASSFDRRYNTGELFF. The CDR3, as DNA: TGTGCCAGCAGTTTCGACAGGCGGTACAACACCGGGGAGCTGTTTTTT.

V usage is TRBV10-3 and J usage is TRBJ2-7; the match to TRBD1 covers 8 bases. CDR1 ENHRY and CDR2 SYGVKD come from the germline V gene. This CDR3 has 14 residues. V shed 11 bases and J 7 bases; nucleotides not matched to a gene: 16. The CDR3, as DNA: TGTGCCGCGAAGCCCCAGGGGGCTACGCGAGAGCAGTACTTC. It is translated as CAAKPQGATREQYF.

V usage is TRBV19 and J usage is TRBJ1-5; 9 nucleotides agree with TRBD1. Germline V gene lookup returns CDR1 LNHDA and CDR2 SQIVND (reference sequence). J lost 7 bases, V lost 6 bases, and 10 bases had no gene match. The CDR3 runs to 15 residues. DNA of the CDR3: TGTGCCAGTAGGGGGCAGGGACAGGGAAGACAGCCCCAGCATTTT. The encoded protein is CASRGQGQGRQPQHF.

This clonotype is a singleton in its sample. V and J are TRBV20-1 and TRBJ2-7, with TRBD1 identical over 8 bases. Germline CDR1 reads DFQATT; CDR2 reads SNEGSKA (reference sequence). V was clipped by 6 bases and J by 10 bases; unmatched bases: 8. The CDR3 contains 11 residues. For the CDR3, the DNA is TGCAGTGCCCTCAGGGGGCGCGAACAGTACTTC. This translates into CSALRGREQYF.

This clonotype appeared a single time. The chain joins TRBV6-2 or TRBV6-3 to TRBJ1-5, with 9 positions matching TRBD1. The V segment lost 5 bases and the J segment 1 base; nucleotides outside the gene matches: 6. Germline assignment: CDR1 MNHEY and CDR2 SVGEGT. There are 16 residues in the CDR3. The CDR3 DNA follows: TGTGCCAGCAGTCCCCCCGGGACAGGGAGCAATCAGCCCCAGCATTTT. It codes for CASSPPGTGSNQPQHF.

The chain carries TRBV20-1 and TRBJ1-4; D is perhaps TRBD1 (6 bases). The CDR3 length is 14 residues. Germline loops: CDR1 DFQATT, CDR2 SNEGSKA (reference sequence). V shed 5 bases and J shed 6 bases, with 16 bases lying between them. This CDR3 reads CSAGDTRGDEKLFF. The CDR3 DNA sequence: TGCAGTGCTGGGGATACAAGGGGGGATGAAAAACTGTTTTTT.

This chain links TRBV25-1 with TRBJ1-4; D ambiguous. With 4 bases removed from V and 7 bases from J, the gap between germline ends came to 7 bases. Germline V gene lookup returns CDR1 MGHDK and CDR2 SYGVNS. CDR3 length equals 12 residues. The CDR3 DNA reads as TGTGCCAGCAGTGCCGGAGCTGAAAAACTGTTTTTT. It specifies CASSAGAEKLFF.

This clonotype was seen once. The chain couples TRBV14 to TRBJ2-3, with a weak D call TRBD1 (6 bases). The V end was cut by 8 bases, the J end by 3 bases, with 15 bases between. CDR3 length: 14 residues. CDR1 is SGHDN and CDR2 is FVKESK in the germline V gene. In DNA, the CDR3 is TGTGCCAGCGGTCATACTGGACAGACAGATACGCAGTATTTT. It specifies CASGHTGQTDTQYF.

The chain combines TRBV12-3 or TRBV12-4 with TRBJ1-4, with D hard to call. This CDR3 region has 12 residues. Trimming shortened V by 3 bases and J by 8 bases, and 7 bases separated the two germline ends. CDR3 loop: CASSFYREKLFF. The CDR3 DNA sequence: TGTGCCAGCAGTTTTTACCGGGAAAAACTGTTTTTT.

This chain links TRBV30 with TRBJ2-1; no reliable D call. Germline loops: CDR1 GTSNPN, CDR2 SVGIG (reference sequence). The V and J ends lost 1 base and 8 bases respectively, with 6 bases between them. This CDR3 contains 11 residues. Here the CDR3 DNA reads TGTGCCTGGAGTGAACGCGATGAGCAGTTCTTC. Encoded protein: CAWSERDEQFF.

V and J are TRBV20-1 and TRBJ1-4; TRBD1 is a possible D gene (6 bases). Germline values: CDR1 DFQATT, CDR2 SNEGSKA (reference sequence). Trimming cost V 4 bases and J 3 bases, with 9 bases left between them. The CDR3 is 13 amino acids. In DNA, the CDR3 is TGCAGTGCTACGGACAGACCTAATGAAAAACTGTTTTTT. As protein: CSATDRPNEKLFF.

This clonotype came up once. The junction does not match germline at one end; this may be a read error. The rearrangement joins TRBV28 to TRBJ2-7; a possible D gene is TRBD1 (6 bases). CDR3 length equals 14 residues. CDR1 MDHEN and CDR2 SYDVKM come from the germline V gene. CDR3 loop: CASSLSQGWYEQYF. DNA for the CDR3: TGTGCCAGCAGCTTATCCCAGGGGTGGTACGAGCAGTACTTC.

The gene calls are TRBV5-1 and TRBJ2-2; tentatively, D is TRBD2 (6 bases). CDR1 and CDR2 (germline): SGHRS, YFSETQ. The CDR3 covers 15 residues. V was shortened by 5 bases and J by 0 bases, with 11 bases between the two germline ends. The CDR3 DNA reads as TGCGCCAGCAGTTTATCTAGCGCGAACACCGGGGAGCTGTTTTTT. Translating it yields CASSLSSANTGELFF.

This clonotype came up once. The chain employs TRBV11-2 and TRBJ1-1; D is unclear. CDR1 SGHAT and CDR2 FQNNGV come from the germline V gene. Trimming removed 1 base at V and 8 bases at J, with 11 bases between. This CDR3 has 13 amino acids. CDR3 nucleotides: TGTGCCAGCAGCTTAGGGGAGTGGGGAGAAGCTTTCTTT. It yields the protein CASSLGEWGEAFF.

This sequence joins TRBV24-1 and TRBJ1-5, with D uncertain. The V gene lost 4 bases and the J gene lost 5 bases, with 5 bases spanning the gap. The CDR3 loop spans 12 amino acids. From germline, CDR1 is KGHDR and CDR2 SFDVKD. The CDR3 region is CATSDPDQPQHF. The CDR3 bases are TGTGCCACCAGTGACCCAGATCAGCCCCAGCATTTT.

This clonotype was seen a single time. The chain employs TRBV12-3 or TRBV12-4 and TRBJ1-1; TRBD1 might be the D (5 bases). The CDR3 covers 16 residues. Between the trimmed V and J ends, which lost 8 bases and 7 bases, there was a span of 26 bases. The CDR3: CASVSGGWGANREAFF. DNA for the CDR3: TGTGCCAGCGTTTCGGGGGGATGGGGCGCGAACCGTGAAGCTTTCTTT.

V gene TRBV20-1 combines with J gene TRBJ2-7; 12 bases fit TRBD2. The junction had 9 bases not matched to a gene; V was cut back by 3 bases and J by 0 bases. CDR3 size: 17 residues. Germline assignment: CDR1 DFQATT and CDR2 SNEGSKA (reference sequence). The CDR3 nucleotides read TGCAGTGCTAGGGGGCGTACTAGCGGGAGGTTCTCCTACGAGCAGTACTTC. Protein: CSARGRTSGRFSYEQYF.

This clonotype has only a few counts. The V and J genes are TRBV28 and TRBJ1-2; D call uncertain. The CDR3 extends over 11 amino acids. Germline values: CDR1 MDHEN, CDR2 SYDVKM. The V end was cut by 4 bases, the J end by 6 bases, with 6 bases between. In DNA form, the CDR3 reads TGTGCCAGCAGTTCCCGGGATGGCTACACCTTC. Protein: CASSSRDGYTF.

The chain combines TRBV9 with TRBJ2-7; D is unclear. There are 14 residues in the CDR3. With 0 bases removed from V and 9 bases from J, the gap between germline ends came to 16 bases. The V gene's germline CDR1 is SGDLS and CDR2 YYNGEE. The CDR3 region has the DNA TGTGCCAGCAGCGTAGAAAGTGGGATGGGCGGGCAGTACTTC. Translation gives CASSVESGMGGQYF. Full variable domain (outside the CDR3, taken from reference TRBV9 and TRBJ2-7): DSGVTQTPKHLITATGQRVTLRCSPRSGDLSVYWYQQSLDQGLQFLIQYYNGEERAKGNILERFSAQQFPDLHSELNLSSLELGDSALYFCASSVESGMGGQYFGPGTRLTVT.